This T cell receptor beta chain originates from a study of cytomegalovirus exposure and HLA in healthy donors. CDR1 and CDR2 (germline): SGDLS, YYNGEE. Trimming took 0 bases from V and 5 from J, leaving 14 bases between them. This CDR3 comprises 15 residues. The table came from immunoSEQ multiplex PCR; TCRdb's copy has only in-frame clones and leaves some out. The repertoire includes more than 90,000 clones, about 82% of them detected once, and approximately 4.9% sits in the top ten. This receptor was identified in a man aged 18-30 years in good health and CMV-seronegative. The V gene is TRBV9, the J gene TRBJ2-5, with a possible D match to TRBD1 (6 bases). The sample comprised PBMCs. The CDR3 loop reads CASSVEVQGYETQYF. The CDR3 DNA follows: TGTGCCAGCAGCGTAGAGGTACAGGGCTACGAGACCCAGTACTTC.